This T cell receptor (beta chain) was retrieved from a study of T cell responses to AZD1222 COVID-19 vaccine. The study's findings and limits: Variant regions that are unmutated are reportedly the target of nearly half of spike-specific TCRs.

Measured with immunoSEQ multiplex PCR; TCRdb has only the in-frame clones, and not every one. The table shows approximately 100,000 clones, with 75% to 90% occurring only once. Turning to this clone: Its antigen is unknown.

The sequence was obtained from an adult in good health. The input for sequencing was peripheral blood, taken on day 0 of AZD1222 vaccination.

The CDR3 DNA sequence: TGTGCCAGCAGCCCAGGACGGAGCTCTGGAAACACCATATATTTT. Amino acids: CASSPGRSSGNTIYF. The chain joins TRBV7-2 to TRBJ1-3, with D hard to call. In germline, CDR1 is SGHTA, CDR2 FQGNSA. The CDR3 extends over 15 amino acids. With 5 bases removed from V and 0 bases from J, the gap between germline ends came to 11 bases.